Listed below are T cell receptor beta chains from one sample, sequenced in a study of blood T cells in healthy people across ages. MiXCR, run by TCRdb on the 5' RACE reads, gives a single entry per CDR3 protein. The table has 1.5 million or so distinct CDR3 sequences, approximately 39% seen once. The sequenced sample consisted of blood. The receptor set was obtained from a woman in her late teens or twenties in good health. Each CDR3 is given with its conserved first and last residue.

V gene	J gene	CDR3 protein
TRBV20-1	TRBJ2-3	CSATTREAFTDTQYF
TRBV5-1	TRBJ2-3	CASSLGRPSTDTQYF
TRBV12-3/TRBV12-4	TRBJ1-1	CASSSFVEAFF
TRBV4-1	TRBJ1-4	CASHNPGQGSLNEKLFF
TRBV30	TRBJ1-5	CACTRDSHSNQPQHF
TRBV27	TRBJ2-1	CASSLYGKGLSYNEQFF
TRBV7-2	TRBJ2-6	CASSYGPAGSGANVLTF
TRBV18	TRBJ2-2	CASSPYPDLNTGELFF
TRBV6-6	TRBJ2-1	CASSYGLINPNEQFF
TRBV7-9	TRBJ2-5	CASSDSAKSSYNEQYF
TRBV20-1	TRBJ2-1	CSASRAVSSYNEQFF
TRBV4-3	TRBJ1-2	CASSQVGGAANYGYTF
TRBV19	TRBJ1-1	CASSIVGVVSTEAFF
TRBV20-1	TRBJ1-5	CSARDFSGADQPQHF
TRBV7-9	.	CASSFVRTPYEQYF
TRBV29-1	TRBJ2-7	CSVVGGKSYEQYF
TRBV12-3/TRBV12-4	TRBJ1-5	CASSPIRGDQPQHF
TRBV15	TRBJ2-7	CATSRDIQAEAQYF
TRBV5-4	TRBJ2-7	CASSLEGVPPNEQYF
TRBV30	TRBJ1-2	CAWSRFGGRGYGYTF
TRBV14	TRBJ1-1	CASSGHRGGFNTEAFF
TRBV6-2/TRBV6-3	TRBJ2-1	CASSRHDTDRGYTYEQFF
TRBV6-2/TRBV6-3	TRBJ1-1	CASSRGQGKSKAFF
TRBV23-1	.	CASSSVEEQYF
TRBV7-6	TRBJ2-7	CASSLGRTGGGEQYF
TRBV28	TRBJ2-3	CASSRSQGVGYRGTQYF
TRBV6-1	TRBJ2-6	CASMGSSGANVLTF
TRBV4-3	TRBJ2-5	CASSRPLENEQYF
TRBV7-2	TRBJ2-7	CATGLAGLISYEQYF
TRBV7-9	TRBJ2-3	CASRPPSGGVFDTQYF
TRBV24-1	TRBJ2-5	CATSDRDFDQETQYF
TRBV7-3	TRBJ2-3	CASSPSLAGVDTQYF
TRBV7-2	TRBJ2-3	CASSLRARQEGTDTQYF
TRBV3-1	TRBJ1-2	CASSPSYGIYGYTF
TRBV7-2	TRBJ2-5	CASSLVKAGGQETQYF
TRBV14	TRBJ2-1	CASSPSGGSGNEQFF
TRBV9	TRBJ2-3	CASSVDGRAPTDTQYF
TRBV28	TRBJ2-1	CASRTTGPSSYNEQFF
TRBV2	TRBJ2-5	CASSEGGQMETQYF
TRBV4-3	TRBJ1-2	CASSQDSQSRLDGYTF
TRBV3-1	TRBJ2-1	CASSQDRGQRIYNEQFF
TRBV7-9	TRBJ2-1	CASSRGQGGIYNEQFF
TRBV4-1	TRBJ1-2	CASSQDLTGPWYGYTF
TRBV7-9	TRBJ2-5	CASSLVVMTGNEQYF
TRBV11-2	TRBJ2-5	CASSAGSLLETQYF
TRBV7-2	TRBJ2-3	CASRTLALMDTQYF